The 3 T cell receptor beta chains listed next were all sequenced from one sample in a study of post-analysis software for immune sequencing data. Study conclusions and caveats: When patients were compared with controls, about five TRBV segments were more frequent, TRBV5-6, TRBV5-1 and TRBV20-1 among them.

Antigen specificity for these receptors is unknown. Unique molecular identifiers were built into the TCR beta cDNA libraries. TCRdb analysed the PCR reads with MiXCR anew, one entry per CDR3 protein. This sample has some 690,000 distinct CDR3 sequences, with roughly 27% found just once. The specimen was blood. The receptors shown here come from a girl aged 10 to 17 with multiple sclerosis.

The chain is built from TRBV6-4 and TRBJ2-3; 8 bases map to TRBD2. Trimming removed 2 bases from V and 4 bases from J; junction bases left unmatched: 5. The CDR3 runs 15 residues. Germline CDR1 and CDR2: MRHNA and SNTAGT. CDR3: CASSDPGGAADTQYF. In nucleotides, the CDR3 is TGTGCCAGCAGTGACCCGGGGGGGGCCGCAGATACGCAGTATTTT.

The rearrangement uses TRBV7-9 and TRBJ2-1, with 9 bases identical to TRBD1. The CDR3 covers 12 residues. Per the germline V gene, CDR1 is SEHNR and CDR2 is FQNEAQ (reference sequence). V lost 10 bases, J lost 13 bases, and 11 bases stayed unmatched. DNA for the CDR3: TGTGCCACCGGGACAGGGCGGGAGACCCAGTTCTTC. This codes for CATGTGRETQFF. The variable domain in full, with the rest retrieved from reference TRBV7-9 and TRBJ2-1, is DTGVSQNPRHKITKRGQNVTFRCDPISEHNRLYWYRQTLGQGPEFLTYFQNEAQLEKSRLLSDRFSAERPKGSFSTLEIQRTEQGDSAMYLCATGTGRETQFFGPGTRLTVL.

This clonotype was counted only a few times. The chain couples TRBV7-9 to TRBJ1-2; D may be TRBD1 (6 bases). Germline V lookup: CDR1 SEHNR, CDR2 FQNEAQ (reference sequence). The CDR3 loop spans 16 amino acids. V was trimmed by 5 bases and J by 1 base, leaving 17 bases between them. The CDR3 loop is CASSPGQTTYNYGYTF. DNA of the CDR3: TGTGCCAGCAGCCCCGGACAGACAACCTATAACTATGGCTACACCTTC. The full variable domain, its missing parts supplied by reference TRBV7-9 and TRBJ1-2, is DTGVSQNPRHKITKRGQNVTFRCDPISEHNRLYWYRQTLGQGPEFLTYFQNEAQLEKSRLLSDRFSAERPKGSFSTLEIQRTEQGDSAMYLCASSPGQTTYNYGYTFGSGTRLTVV.